The 8 T cell receptor beta chains below come from one sample, sequenced in a study of blood T cell repertoires in COVID-19. Using immunoSEQ multiplex PCR, the repertoire was profiled, and TCRdb retains in-frame clones only, with some absent. The sample has some 190,000 clones, approximately 85% seen once. Sequencing was performed on peripheral blood. Receptors originate from a human donor with active or convalescent COVID-19. The donor label of this sample is uncertain.

This clone showed up just a few times. This chain uses TRBV2 with TRBJ1-5; perhaps TRBD1 as D (6 bases). Trimming took 7 bases from V and 6 from J, leaving 16 bases between them. This CDR3 is 14 amino acids long. CDR1 SNHLY and CDR2 FYNNEI come from the germline V gene. The CDR3 region has the DNA TGTGCCAGCACCAAGGAACAGGGTGGTCAGCCCCAGCATTTT. Translating it yields CASTKEQGGQPQHF. The full variable domain, with the rest looked up from reference TRBV2 and TRBJ1-5, is EPEVTQTPSHQVTQMGQEVILRCVPISNHLYFYWYRQILGQKVEFLVSFYNNEISEKSEIFDDQFSVERPDGSNFTLKIRSTKLEDSAMYFCASTKEQGGQPQHFGDGTRLSIL.

The CDR3, as DNA: TGTGCCAGCAGCAGGGACAGGAGAACCTACGAGCAGTACTTC. Its protein is CASSRDRRTYEQYF. The V call is TRBV28, the J call TRBJ2-7, with 8 bases lining up with TRBD1. Germline loops: CDR1 MDHEN, CDR2 SYDVKM. The junction had 6 bases not matched to a gene; V was cut back by 6 bases and J by 2 bases. The CDR3 is made up of 14 amino acids.

The V call is TRBV7-9, the J call TRBJ2-1, with D possibly TRBD2 on 5 matching bases. Germline V gene lookup returns CDR1 SEHNR and CDR2 FQNEAQ (reference sequence). V lost 5 bases, J lost 4 bases, and 12 bases lay in between. This CDR3 spans 14 amino acids. The CDR3 reads CASSPRGRYNEQFF. CDR3 sequence (DNA): TGTGCCAGCAGCCCCCGCGGGCGGTACAATGAGCAGTTCTTC.

The V and J genes are TRBV30 and TRBJ1-2, with D perhaps TRBD1 (5 bases). CDR3 length: 12 amino acids. V lost 8 bases, J lost 4 bases, and 14 bases lay in between. Germline V gene lookup returns CDR1 GTSNPN and CDR2 SVGIG (reference sequence). This CDR3 is CAGPAGGYGYTF. CDR3 sequence (DNA): TGTGCCGGACCGGCGGGGGGCTATGGCTACACCTTC.

The chain recombines TRBV12-3 or TRBV12-4 with TRBJ1-2, with D hard to call. V lost 2 bases, J lost 7 bases, and 5 bases lay in between. This CDR3 region has 11 residues. CDR3 loop: CASSLRSGYTF. The CDR3 nucleotides are TGTGCCAGCAGTTTAAGGAGTGGCTACACCTTC.

The chain combines TRBV7-8 with TRBJ2-5; 8 bases are shared with TRBD2. Per germline, CDR1 SGHVS and CDR2 FQNEAQ. CDR3 size: 15 residues. Trimming took 2 bases from V and 3 from J; bases not matched to a gene: 5. CDR3 nucleotide sequence: TGTGCCAGCAGCTTAACAGCGGGAGCGGAAGAGACCCAGTACTTC. This encodes CASSLTAGAEETQYF.

The V gene is TRBV5-6, the J gene TRBJ1-2, with D perhaps TRBD1 (5 bases). Trimming pared 0 bases from V and 4 bases from J, leaving 22 bases between. The germline CDR1 and CDR2 sequences are SGHDT and YYEEEE. CDR3 length equals 18 residues. CDR3 sequence reads: CASSLAWGRLSGSYGYTF. In DNA, the CDR3 is TGTGCCAGCAGCTTGGCCTGGGGACGCCTGTCCGGGAGCTATGGCTACACCTTC. Full variable domain (outside the CDR3, taken from reference TRBV5-6 and TRBJ1-2): DAGVTQSPTHLIKTRGQQVTLRCSPKSGHDTVSWYQQALGQGPQFIFQYYEEEERQRGNFPDRFSGHQFPNYSSELNVNALLLGDSALYLCASSLAWGRLSGSYGYTFGSGTRLTVV.

The rearrangement uses TRBV15 and TRBJ1-2, with 7 bases aligning to TRBD1. This CDR3 has 15 amino acids. Germline values: CDR1 LNHNV, CDR2 YYDKDF (reference sequence). V shed 2 bases, J shed 1 base, and the junction held 4 bases outside the gene matches. This chain's CDR3 is CATSRTGQLNYGYTF. As DNA, the CDR3 is TGTGCCACCAGCAGAACGGGACAGCTTAACTATGGCTACACCTTC.